The entry below describes one T cell receptor (beta chain). The study extracted blood RNA from unsorted whole blood and also extracted germline DNA. No patient had received treatment, and all had chronic HBV infection. This sample is drawn from a study of tumor-infiltrating lymphocytes in primary liver carcinoma. TCR beta cDNA was reverse-transcribed from approximately 0.45 ug of total RNA. The reaction used a constant-region primer and ProtoScript II reverse transcriptase. Slightly modified ARM-PCR with three nested multiplex PCR rounds yielded TCR beta libraries. A single record per CDR3 protein comes from TCRdb applying MiXCR to the multiplex PCR reads. This sample carries 310,000 or so distinct CDR3 sequences, 50% to 60% of them seen once, and the ten largest clones take about 18%. Sequencing was carried out using peripheral blood. This clonotype was sampled from a woman in her twenties or thirties with primary liver carcinoma and hepatitis B virus infection.

The chain's CDR3 is CAGGQEGGADTQYF. The CDR3 bases are TGCGCCGGCGGCCAAGAAGGAGGGGCAGATACGCAGTATTTT. V gene TRBV4-3 combines with J gene TRBJ2-3; TRBD2 might be the D (6 bases). Trimming took off 11 bases at V and 4 bases at J, with 19 bases between the two ends. CDR1 and CDR2 (germline): LGHNA, YSLEER. This CDR3 is 14 amino acids long.